These 11 T cell receptor beta chains were sequenced from one sample in a study of blood T cell repertoires in COVID-19. The method was immunoSEQ multiplex PCR; TCRdb's version includes in-frame clones alone and lacks a portion of them. The sample records fewer than 350,000 clones, around 90% being singletons. Sequenced material: PBMCs or T cells enriched from blood (not recorded which). The receptors were gathered from a woman in her 30s who had recovered from COVID-19.

This chain links TRBV28 with TRBJ2-3, with 7 positions matching TRBD1. The CDR3 covers 14 residues. Unmatched junction bases numbered 9, after V lost 7 bases and J lost 5 bases. Germline lookup yields CDR1 MDHEN and CDR2 SYDVKM. The DNA of the CDR3 is TGTGCCAGCAAGGGACAGCTCCGTGGAGATACGCAGTATTTT. It yields the protein CASKGQLRGDTQYF.

The chain carries TRBV15 and TRBJ1-2; 8 bases line up with TRBD1. The ends lost 3 bases at V and 8 bases at J; junction bases unmatched: 5. Germline V gives CDR1 LNHNV, CDR2 YYDKDF (reference sequence). The CDR3 extends over 13 amino acids. The CDR3 DNA is TGTGCCACCAGCAGTAGGACAGGGTCAGGCTACACCTTC. Protein: CATSSRTGSGYTF.

The chain employs TRBV28 and TRBJ1-1; D possibly corresponds to TRBD1 (5 bases). There are 13 residues in the CDR3. CDR1 MDHEN and CDR2 SYDVKM come from the germline V gene. Trimming took off 6 bases at V and 4 bases at J, with 12 bases between the two ends. The CDR3 DNA is TGTGCCAGCAGGGGGCTGGGCCTCACTGAAGCTTTCTTT. This sequence encodes CASRGLGLTEAFF.

This sequence joins TRBV29-1 and TRBJ1-1, with no clear D. Trimming stripped 5 bases from V and 7 bases from J, with 8 bases between. The CDR3 spans 10 residues. CDR1 is SQVTM, CDR2 ANQGSEA, per germline. The CDR3 here is CSVSEGEAFF. As DNA, the CDR3 is TGCAGCGTTTCAGAGGGTGAAGCTTTCTTT.

CDR3 sequence (DNA): TGTGCCAGCAGTTTCCGGGATCAAGGGGAGACCCAGTACTTC. It encodes CASSFRDQGETQYF. The chain uses TRBV27 and TRBJ2-5, with a tentative D call TRBD2 (5 bases). The CDR3 is 14 residues long. The ends were cut back, 3 bases at V and 5 bases at J, with 13 bases in the middle. From germline, CDR1 is MNHEY and CDR2 SMNVEV (reference sequence).

Only a few counts were recorded for this clone. The CDR3 protein is CASSLIPTAYPSDYGYTF. The DNA of the CDR3 is TGTGCCAGCAGCTTAATCCCGACAGCATATCCTAGCGACTATGGCTACACCTTC. The chain combines TRBV7-3 with TRBJ1-2; D is perhaps TRBD1 (5 bases). CDR1 is SGHTA and CDR2 is FQGTGA in the germline V gene. CDR3 length equals 18 residues. The germline V and J ends were trimmed by 1 base and 3 bases, with 21 bases remaining between them.

This rearrangement joins TRBV2 to TRBJ2-7; D might be TRBD1 (7 bases). This CDR3 region has 15 residues. The V end was cut by 6 bases, the J end by 3 bases, with 18 bases between. Germline values: CDR1 SNHLY, CDR2 FYNNEI. This CDR3 is CASSGGGQGNYEQYF. The CDR3 nucleotides read TGTGCCAGCAGCGGAGGGGGCCAGGGAAACTACGAGCAGTACTTC.

The CDR3 bases are TGTGCCAGCAGTTTAGTGGTAGCGGGAAAGGATGAGCAGTTCTTC. As protein: CASSLVVAGKDEQFF. The rearrangement uses TRBV28 and TRBJ2-1; 8 bases fit TRBD2. The CDR3 length is 15 residues. The V and J ends lost 2 bases and 8 bases, in that order; junction bases with no gene match: 8. Germline CDR1 MDHEN, CDR2 SYDVKM.

The CDR3 region has the DNA TGTGCCAGCATTTTTACAGGGGGCGGTCAGCCCCAGCATTTT. Its translation: CASIFTGGGQPQHF. The V call is TRBV28, the J call TRBJ1-5; the match to TRBD1 covers 9 bases. J gave up 6 bases and V 7 bases, and 7 bases lay outside the gene matches. CDR3 size: 14 residues. Germline assignment: CDR1 MDHEN and CDR2 SYDVKM.

V and J are TRBV2 and TRBJ1-5; TRBD1 might be the D (5 bases). This CDR3 contains 14 residues. The germline gives CDR1 SNHLY, CDR2 FYNNEI. Trimming removed 4 bases at V and 4 bases at J, with 11 bases between. This CDR3 is CASSADRLNQPQHF. CDR3 DNA: TGTGCCAGCAGTGCAGACAGATTAAATCAGCCCCAGCATTTT.

This clone was detected ten times or more. V is TRBV4-2 and J is TRBJ2-7; maybe TRBD2 (5 bases). There are 14 residues in the CDR3. Trimming took off 3 bases at V and 0 bases at J, with 9 bases between the two ends. Germline V gives CDR1 LGHNA, CDR2 YNFKEQ. For the CDR3, the DNA is TGTGCCAGCAGCCACACTAGGATCTCCTACGAGCAGTACTTC. It specifies CASSHTRISYEQYF.